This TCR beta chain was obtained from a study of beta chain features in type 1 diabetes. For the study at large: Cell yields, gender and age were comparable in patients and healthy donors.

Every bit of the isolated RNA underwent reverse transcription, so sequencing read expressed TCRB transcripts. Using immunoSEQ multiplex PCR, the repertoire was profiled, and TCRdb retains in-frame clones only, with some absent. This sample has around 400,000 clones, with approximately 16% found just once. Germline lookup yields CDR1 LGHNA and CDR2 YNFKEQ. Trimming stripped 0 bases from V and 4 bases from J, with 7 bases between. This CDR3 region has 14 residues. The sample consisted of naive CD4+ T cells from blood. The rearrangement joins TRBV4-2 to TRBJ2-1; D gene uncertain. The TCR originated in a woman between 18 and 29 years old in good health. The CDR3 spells CASSQDLLYNEQFF. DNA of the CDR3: TGTGCCAGCAGCCAAGATTTACTGTACAATGAGCAGTTCTTC.